This TCR beta chain stems from a study of beta chain features in type 1 diabetes. Study-level findings and limits: There was a moderate but significant shortening of TCRB CDR3s in all four CD4+ subsets of Type 1 diabetes patients.

Sorting with CD45RO/CCR7/CD25/CD127/CD95/CD27 yielded naive, central memory, regulatory and stem-like memory CD4+ cells. To note about this clone: What it binds is not known.

TCRB transcripts that were expressed got sequenced, as all of the isolated RNA had been reverse transcribed. Produced via immunoSEQ multiplex PCR; TCRdb's table is partial and in-frame only. This sample has hundreds of thousands of clones; roughly 13% occur once, and the top ten carry about 0.02%. The sequence derives from a man between 18 and 35 years old with type 1 diabetes. The sample consisted of naive CD4+ T cells from blood.

The DNA for the CDR3 is TGTGCCTGGAGTACCGGCGGGGTGTCCTACGAGCAGTACTTC. Translated: CAWSTGGVSYEQYF. V gene TRBV30 combines with J gene TRBJ2-7, with D possibly being TRBD2 (6 bases). V lost 2 bases and J 1 base, leaving 12 bases between the germline ends. The CDR3 has 14 residues. Germline assignment: CDR1 GTSNPN and CDR2 SVGIG (reference sequence).